Described below is a single T cell receptor (beta chain) sequence and its context. The V gene's germline CDR1 is SGHKS and CDR2 YYEKEE (reference sequence). The CDR3 is 15 residues long. Trimming removed 4 bases from V and 6 bases from J, with 17 bases in between. The data originate from a study of T cell changes during pregnancy in multiple sclerosis. This table comes from immunoSEQ multiplex PCR, and its TCRdb copy is limited to in-frame clones, with some not included. Of 70,000 to 95,000 clones listed, around 93% are singletons. The sequence was collected from a female donor with multiple sclerosis, enrolled in a pregnancy study. The rearrangement links TRBV5-5 to TRBJ1-5; D is ambiguous. This sample comprised peripheral blood, obtained in the first trimester of pregnancy. The CDR3 protein is CASSPDFRWVQPQHF. For the CDR3, the DNA is TGTGCCAGCAGCCCAGATTTCAGGTGGGTTCAGCCCCAGCATTTT.